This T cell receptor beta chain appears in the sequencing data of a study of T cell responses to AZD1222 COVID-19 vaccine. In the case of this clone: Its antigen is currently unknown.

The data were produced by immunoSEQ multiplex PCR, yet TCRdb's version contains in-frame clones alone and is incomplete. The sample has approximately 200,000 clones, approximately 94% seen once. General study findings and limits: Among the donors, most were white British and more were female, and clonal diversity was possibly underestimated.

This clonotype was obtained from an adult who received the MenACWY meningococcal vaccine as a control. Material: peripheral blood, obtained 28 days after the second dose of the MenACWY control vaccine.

The CDR3: CASSPWGNAGELFF. The CDR3, as DNA: TGTGCCAGCAGCCCCTGGGGTAACGCCGGGGAGCTGTTTTTT. The rearrangement links TRBV7-2 to TRBJ2-2, with no clear D. The germline V and J ends were trimmed by 5 bases and 6 bases, with 13 bases remaining between them. The CDR3 has 14 residues. Germline V lookup: CDR1 SGHTA, CDR2 FQGNSA.